This T cell receptor (beta chain) was retrieved from a study of blood T cell repertoires in COVID-19. Study-wide background: T cells, B-cell-depleted T cells, or PBMCs provided the cDNA or gDNA that served as material.

In germline, CDR1 is LGHDT, CDR2 YNNKEL (reference sequence). This CDR3 contains 17 residues. Trimming removed 4 bases from V and 6 bases from J, with 19 bases in between. Sequencing used immunoSEQ multiplex PCR; TCRdb keeps in-frame clones, though not all of them. The table has 80,000 to 95,000 clones, 81% seen once. The material sequenced was peripheral blood. This receptor was identified in a man at least 80 years old with COVID-19, enrolled during active disease. The rearrangement joins TRBV3-1 (or the pseudogene TRBV3-2) to TRBJ1-6; D may be TRBD1 (6 bases). DNA for the CDR3: TGTGCCAGCAGCCGCACACAGGGTGCCGGCTTTAATTCACCCCTCCACTTT. Residues: CASSRTQGAGFNSPLHF.